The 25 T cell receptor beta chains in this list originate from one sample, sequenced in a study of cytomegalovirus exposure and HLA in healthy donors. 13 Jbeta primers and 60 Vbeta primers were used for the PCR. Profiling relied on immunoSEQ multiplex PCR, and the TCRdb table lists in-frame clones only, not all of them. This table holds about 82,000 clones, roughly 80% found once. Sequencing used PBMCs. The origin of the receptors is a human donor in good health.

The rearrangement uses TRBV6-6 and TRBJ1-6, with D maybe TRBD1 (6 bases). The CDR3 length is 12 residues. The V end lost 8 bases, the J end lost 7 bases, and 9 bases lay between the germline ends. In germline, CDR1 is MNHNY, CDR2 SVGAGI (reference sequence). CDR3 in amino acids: CASGTTNSPLHF. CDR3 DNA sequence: TGTGCCAGCGGGACAACAAATTCACCCCTCCACTTT.

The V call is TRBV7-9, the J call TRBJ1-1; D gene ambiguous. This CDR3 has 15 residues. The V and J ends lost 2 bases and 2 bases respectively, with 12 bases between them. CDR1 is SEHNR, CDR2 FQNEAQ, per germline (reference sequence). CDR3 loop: CASSLLFERNTEAFF. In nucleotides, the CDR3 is TGTGCCAGCAGCTTACTTTTCGAGAGAAACACTGAAGCTTTCTTT.

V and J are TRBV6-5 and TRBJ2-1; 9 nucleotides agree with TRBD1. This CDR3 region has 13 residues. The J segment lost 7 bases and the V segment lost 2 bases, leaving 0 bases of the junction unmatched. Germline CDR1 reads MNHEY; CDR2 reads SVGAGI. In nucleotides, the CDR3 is TGTGCCAGCAGTTACGACAGGGGGAATGAGCAGTTCTTC. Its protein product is CASSYDRGNEQFF.

The CDR3: CASSLGVPYGYTF. DNA of the CDR3: TGTGCCAGCAGCCTAGGGGTCCCCTATGGCTACACCTTC. The J gene is TRBJ1-2, the V gene TRBV5-8; tentatively, D is TRBD1 (5 bases). The V end lost 4 bases, the J end lost 4 bases, and 11 bases lay between the germline ends. This CDR3 region has 13 residues. Germline values: CDR1 SGHTS, CDR2 YDEGEE.

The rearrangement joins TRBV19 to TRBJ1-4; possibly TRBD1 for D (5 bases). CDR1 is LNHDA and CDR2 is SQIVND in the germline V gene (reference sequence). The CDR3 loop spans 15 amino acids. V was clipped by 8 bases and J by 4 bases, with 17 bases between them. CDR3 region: CASCGVGAGNEKLFF. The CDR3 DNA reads TGTGCCAGTTGCGGGGTAGGGGCCGGTAATGAAAAACTGTTTTTT.

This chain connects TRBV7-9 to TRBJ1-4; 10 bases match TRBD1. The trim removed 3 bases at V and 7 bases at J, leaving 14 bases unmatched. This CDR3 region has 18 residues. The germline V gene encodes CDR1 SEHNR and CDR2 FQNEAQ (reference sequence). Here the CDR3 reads CASSFRSLGQGGGEKLFF. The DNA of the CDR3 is TGTGCCAGCAGCTTCCGATCCCTTGGACAGGGGGGCGGTGAAAAACTGTTTTTT.

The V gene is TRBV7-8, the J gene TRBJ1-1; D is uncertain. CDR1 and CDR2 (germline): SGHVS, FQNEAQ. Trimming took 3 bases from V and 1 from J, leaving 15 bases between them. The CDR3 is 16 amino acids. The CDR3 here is CASSLVAWAGNTEAFF. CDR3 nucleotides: TGTGCCAGCAGCTTGGTGGCGTGGGCAGGGAACACTGAAGCTTTCTTT.

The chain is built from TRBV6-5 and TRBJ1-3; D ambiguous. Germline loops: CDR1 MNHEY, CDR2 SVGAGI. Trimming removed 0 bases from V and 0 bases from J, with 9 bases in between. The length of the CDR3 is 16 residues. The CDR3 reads CASSYSFTSSGNTIYF. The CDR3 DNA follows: TGTGCCAGCAGTTACTCTTTCACTAGCTCTGGAAACACCATATATTTT.

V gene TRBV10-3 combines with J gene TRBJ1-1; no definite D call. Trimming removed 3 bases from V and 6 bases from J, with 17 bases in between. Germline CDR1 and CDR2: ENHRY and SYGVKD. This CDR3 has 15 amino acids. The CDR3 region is CAISDPGVGGSEAFF. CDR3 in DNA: TGTGCCATCAGTGACCCCGGGGTTGGCGGTTCTGAAGCTTTCTTT.

CDR3 DNA sequence: TGCGCCAGCAGCCTTACCGGGACAGAAACCTACGAGCAGTACTTC. Translating it yields CASSLTGTETYEQYF. V is TRBV4-3 and J is TRBJ2-7; TRBD1 agrees at 7 bases. The CDR3 is 15 residues long. Germline CDR1 is LGHNA and CDR2 is YSLEER. V dropped 4 bases and J dropped 2; count of bases not matched to a gene: 8.

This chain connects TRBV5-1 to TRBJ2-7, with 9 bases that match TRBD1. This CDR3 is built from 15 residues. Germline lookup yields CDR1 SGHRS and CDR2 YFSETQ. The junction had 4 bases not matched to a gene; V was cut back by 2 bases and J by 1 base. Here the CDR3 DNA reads TGCGCCAGCAGCTTAACGGACAGGGGATCCTACGAGCAGTACTTC. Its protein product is CASSLTDRGSYEQYF.

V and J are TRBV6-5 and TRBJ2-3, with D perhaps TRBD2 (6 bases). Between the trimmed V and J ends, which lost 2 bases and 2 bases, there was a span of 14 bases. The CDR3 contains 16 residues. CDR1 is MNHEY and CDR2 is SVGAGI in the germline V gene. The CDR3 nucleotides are TGTGCCAGCAGTTACGGAGGGGCGGGGTTCACAGATACGCAGTATTTT. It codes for CASSYGGAGFTDTQYF.

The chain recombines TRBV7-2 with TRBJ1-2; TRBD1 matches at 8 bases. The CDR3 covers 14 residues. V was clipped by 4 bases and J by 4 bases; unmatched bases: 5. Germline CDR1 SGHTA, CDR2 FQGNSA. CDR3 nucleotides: TGTGCCAGCAGCTCTTCCGGGACAGGCTATGGCTACACCTTC. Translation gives CASSSSGTGYGYTF.

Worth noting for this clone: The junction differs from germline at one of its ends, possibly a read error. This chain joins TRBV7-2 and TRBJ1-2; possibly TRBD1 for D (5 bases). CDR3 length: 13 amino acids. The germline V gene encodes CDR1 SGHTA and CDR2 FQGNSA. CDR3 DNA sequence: TGTGCCAGCAGCTCCCGGGGGGGGTATGGCTACCCCTTC. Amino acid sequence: CASSSRGGYGYPF.

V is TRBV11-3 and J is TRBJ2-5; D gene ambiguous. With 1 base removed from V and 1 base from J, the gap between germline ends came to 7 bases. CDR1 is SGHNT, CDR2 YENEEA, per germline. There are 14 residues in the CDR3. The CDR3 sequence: CASSLVGGQETQYF. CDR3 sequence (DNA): TGTGCCAGCAGCTTAGTCGGCGGCCAAGAGACCCAGTACTTC.

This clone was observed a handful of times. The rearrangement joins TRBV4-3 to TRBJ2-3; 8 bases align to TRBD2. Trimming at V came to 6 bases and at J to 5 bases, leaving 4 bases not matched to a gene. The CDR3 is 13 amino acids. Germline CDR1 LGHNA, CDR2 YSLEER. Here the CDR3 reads CASSGTREDTQYF. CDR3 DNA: TGCGCCAGCAGTGGGACTAGGGAAGATACGCAGTATTTT.

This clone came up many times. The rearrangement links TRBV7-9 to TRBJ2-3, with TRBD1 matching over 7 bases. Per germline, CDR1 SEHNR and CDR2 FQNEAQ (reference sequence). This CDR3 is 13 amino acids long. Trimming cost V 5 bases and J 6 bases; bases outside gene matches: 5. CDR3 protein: CASSPPQGDTQYF. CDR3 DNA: TGTGCCAGCAGCCCACCACAGGGGGATACGCAGTATTTT.

DNA for the CDR3: TGCGCCAGCAGCCAACTATTCGGGTACGGGACAGCCTCCTACGAGCAGTACTTC. Translating it yields CASSQLFGYGTASYEQYF. This rearrangement joins TRBV4-3 to TRBJ2-7; TRBD1 matches 7 bases. V was pared by 2 bases and J by 0 bases, with 13 bases of the junction left unmatched. The length of the CDR3 is 18 residues. CDR1 and CDR2 (germline): LGHNA, YSLEER.

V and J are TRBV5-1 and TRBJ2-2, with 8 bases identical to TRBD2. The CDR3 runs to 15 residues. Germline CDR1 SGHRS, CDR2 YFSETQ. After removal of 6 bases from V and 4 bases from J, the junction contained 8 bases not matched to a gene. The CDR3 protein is CASKELAGGTGELFF. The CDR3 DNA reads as TGCGCCAGCAAGGAACTGGCGGGGGGCACCGGGGAGCTGTTTTTT.

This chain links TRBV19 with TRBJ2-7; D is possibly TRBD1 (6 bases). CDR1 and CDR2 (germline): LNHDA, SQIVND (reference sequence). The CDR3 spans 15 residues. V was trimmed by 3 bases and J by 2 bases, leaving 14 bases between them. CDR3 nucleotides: TGTGCCAGTAGTATGGGGGCCGGAGGACCCTACGAGCAGTACTTC. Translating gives CASSMGAGGPYEQYF.

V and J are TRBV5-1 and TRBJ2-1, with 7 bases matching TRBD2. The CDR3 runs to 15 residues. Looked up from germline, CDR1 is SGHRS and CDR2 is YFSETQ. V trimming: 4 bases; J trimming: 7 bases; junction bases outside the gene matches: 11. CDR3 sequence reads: CASSRLWAGENEQFF. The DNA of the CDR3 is TGCGCCAGCAGCCGACTCTGGGCGGGGGAGAATGAGCAGTTCTTC.

The CDR3 sequence: CASSSGSGGFYQETQYF. The CDR3, as DNA: TGTGCCAGTAGTAGTGGTAGCGGGGGGTTTTACCAAGAGACCCAGTACTTC. This chain connects TRBV19 to TRBJ2-5; TRBD2 matches at 10 bases. The germline gives CDR1 LNHDA, CDR2 SQIVND (reference sequence). The CDR3 is made up of 17 amino acids. V dropped 4 bases and J dropped 0; count of bases not matched to a gene: 8.

The CDR3 bases are TGTGCCAGCAGCGTAGGAACTAGCGGGGTCTACGAGCAGTACTTC. Amino acid sequence: CASSVGTSGVYEQYF. The J gene is TRBJ2-7, the V gene TRBV9, with TRBD2 matching over 10 bases. Germline assignment: CDR1 SGDLS and CDR2 YYNGEE. V shed 0 bases and J 3 bases; nucleotides not matched to a gene: 3. This CDR3 comprises 15 residues.

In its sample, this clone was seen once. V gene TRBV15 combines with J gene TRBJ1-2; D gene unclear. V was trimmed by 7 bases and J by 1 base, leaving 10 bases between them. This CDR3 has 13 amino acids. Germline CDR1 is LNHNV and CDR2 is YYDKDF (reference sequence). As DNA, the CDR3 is TGTGCCACCACCAATAGTGTTAACTATGGCTACACCTTC. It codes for CATTNSVNYGYTF. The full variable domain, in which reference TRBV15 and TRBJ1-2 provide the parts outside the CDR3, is DAMVIQNPRYQVTQFGKPVTLSCSQTLNHNVMYWYQQKSSQAPKLLFHYYDKDFNNEADTPDNFQSRRPNTSFCFLDIRSPGLGDTAMYLCATTNSVNYGYTFGSGTRLTVV.

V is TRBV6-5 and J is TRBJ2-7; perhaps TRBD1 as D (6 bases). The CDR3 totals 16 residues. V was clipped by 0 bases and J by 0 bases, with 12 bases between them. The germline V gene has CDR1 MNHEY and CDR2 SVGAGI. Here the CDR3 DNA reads TGTGCCAGCAGTTACTCCATGACAGGTAGCTCCTACGAGCAGTACTTC. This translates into CASSYSMTGSSYEQYF.